One and the same sample provided the 16 T cell receptor beta chains below, sequenced in a study of shared clonotypes between healthy human individuals. Profiling relied on immunoSEQ multiplex PCR, and the TCRdb table lists in-frame clones only, not all of them. The repertoire includes roughly 400,000 clones, 96% of them detected once, and around 0.29% sits in the top ten. The sequencing sample was made of memory CD8+ T cells sorted from blood. Indicated subset: CD45RO+ cells pooled with CCR7-negative TemRA cells. The receptors were sampled from a man between 25 and 39 years old in good health.

This CDR3 is CASSALSVSETQYF. CDR3 bases: TGTGCCAGCAGTGCCCTCTCGGTGTCAGAGACCCAGTACTTC. The chain combines TRBV25-1 with TRBJ2-5; D unclear. Looked up from germline, CDR1 is MGHDK and CDR2 is SYGVNS. Trimming cost V 4 bases and J 4 bases, with 13 bases left between them. The CDR3 runs 14 residues.

The chain carries TRBV2 and TRBJ1-5; TRBD1 agrees at 7 bases. V gave up 6 bases and J gave up 9 bases; unmatched junction bases: 8. Per the germline V gene, CDR1 is SNHLY and CDR2 is FYNNEI. There are 13 residues in the CDR3. The CDR3 DNA is TGTGCCAGCAGGCGACAGGGTAAGGGGCCCCAGCATTTT. This sequence encodes CASRRQGKGPQHF.

The rearrangement uses TRBV9 and TRBJ2-7; TRBD2 agrees at 8 bases. Germline CDR1 is SGDLS and CDR2 is YYNGEE. The CDR3 is 14 amino acids. With V trimmed by 2 bases and J by 5 bases, 6 bases remained unmatched. The DNA for the CDR3 is TGTGCCAGCAGCGTTAGCGGGACCCCCCACGAGCAGTACTTC. Translation: CASSVSGTPHEQYF. Looking up the rest from reference TRBV9 and TRBJ2-7 gives the full variable domain: DSGVTQTPKHLITATGQRVTLRCSPRSGDLSVYWYQQSLDQGLQFLIQYYNGEERAKGNILERFSAQQFPDLHSELNLSSLELGDSALYFCASSVSGTPHEQYFGPGTRLTVT.

V and J are TRBV6-4 and TRBJ2-1, with D unresolved. V lost 0 bases and J 4 bases, leaving 10 bases between the germline ends. The CDR3 runs to 15 residues. Germline V gene sequence: CDR1 MRHNA, CDR2 SNTAGT. CDR3 in amino acids: CASSDSNAAYNEQFF. The CDR3 DNA is TGTGCCAGCAGTGACTCGAACGCAGCATACAATGAGCAGTTCTTC.

This chain joins TRBV13 and TRBJ2-3, with D possibly matching TRBD2 (5 bases). This CDR3 region has 14 residues. V was trimmed by 0 bases and J by 3 bases, leaving 7 bases between them. CDR1 PRHDT and CDR2 FYEKMQ come from the germline V gene (reference sequence). CDR3 loop: CASSLGGVTDTQYF. The CDR3 bases are TGTGCCAGCAGCTTAGGGGGAGTTACAGATACGCAGTATTTT.

The chain recombines TRBV19 with TRBJ1-5; D unresolved. V lost 1 base to trimming and J lost 0 bases, with 7 bases between them. Germline CDR1 LNHDA, CDR2 SQIVND (reference sequence). The CDR3 spans 15 residues. The CDR3 loop is CASSIGQVSNQPQHF. As DNA, the CDR3 is TGTGCCAGTAGTATAGGGCAGGTTAGCAATCAGCCCCAGCATTTT.

J is TRBJ1-4 and V is TRBV27; TRBD1 might be the D (6 bases). Germline lookup yields CDR1 MNHEY and CDR2 SMNVEV (reference sequence). The CDR3 has 12 residues. The V end lost 8 bases, the J end lost 8 bases, and 12 bases lay between the germline ends. The CDR3 coding sequence is TGTGCCAGCGCAGGGGTCGGGGAAAAACTGTTTTTT. It encodes CASAGVGEKLFF.

The chain combines TRBV5-1 with TRBJ2-7; D unclear. This CDR3 has 14 amino acids. Trimming removed 4 bases from V and 0 bases from J, with 11 bases in between. Germline CDR1 and CDR2: SGHRS and YFSETQ. CDR3 sequence reads: CASSHLRPSYEQYF. The CDR3 DNA follows: TGCGCCAGCAGCCACCTCCGCCCCTCCTACGAGCAGTACTTC.

This clone was recorded once. This sequence joins TRBV7-2 and TRBJ2-1; 9 nucleotides align to TRBD1. Germline V lookup: CDR1 SGHTA, CDR2 FQGNSA. This CDR3 has 14 residues. The ends lost 1 base at V and 6 bases at J; junction bases unmatched: 1. CDR3 coding DNA: TGTGCCAGCAGCTTAGTGACAGGGGGCAATGAGCAGTTCTTC. This sequence encodes CASSLVTGGNEQFF. Variable domain in full (rest from reference TRBV7-2 and TRBJ2-1): GAGVSQSPSNKVTEKGKDVELRCDPISGHTALYWYRQSLGQGLEFLIYFQGNSAPDKSGLPSDRFSAERTGGSVSTLTIQRTQQEDSAVYLCASSLVTGGNEQFFGPGTRLTVL.

This chain uses TRBV2 with TRBJ1-2, with 7 positions matching TRBD1. Germline CDR1 is SNHLY and CDR2 is FYNNEI. J was trimmed by 6 bases and V by 2 bases; bases with no gene match: 12. The CDR3 runs to 16 residues. The CDR3 is CASSESKYRRGHGYTF. CDR3 sequence (DNA): TGTGCCAGCAGTGAATCAAAGTATCGGAGGGGGCATGGCTACACCTTC. Supplemented by reference TRBV2 and TRBJ1-2, the full variable domain reads EPEVTQTPSHQVTQMGQEVILRCVPISNHLYFYWYRQILGQKVEFLVSFYNNEISEKSEIFDDQFSVERPDGSNFTLKIRSTKLEDSAMYFCASSESKYRRGHGYTFGSGTRLTVV.

The V and J genes are TRBV6-5 and TRBJ2-1; no clear D. V was pared by 6 bases and J by 2 bases, with 11 bases between. CDR1 and CDR2 (germline): MNHEY, SVGAGI. The CDR3 is 14 amino acids. In nucleotides, the CDR3 is TGTGCCAGCAGGAGAGACGGTGCCTACAATGAGCAGTTCTTC. Translated: CASRRDGAYNEQFF.

The V gene is TRBV28, the J gene TRBJ2-7; TRBD1 matches at 9 bases. Germline V gene lookup returns CDR1 MDHEN and CDR2 SYDVKM. V was pared by 4 bases and J by 3 bases, with 4 bases of the junction left unmatched. This CDR3 has 14 residues. The CDR3: CASSSPGQGYEQYF. In DNA, the CDR3 is TGTGCCAGCAGTTCCCCGGGACAGGGCTACGAGCAGTACTTC.

This rearrangement joins TRBV6-5 to TRBJ2-7, with 10 bases lining up with TRBD1. This CDR3 is 15 amino acids long. The germline CDR1 and CDR2 sequences are MNHEY and SVGAGI. V gave up 2 bases and J gave up 2 bases; unmatched junction bases: 3. As DNA, the CDR3 is TGTGCCAGCAGTTACGCGGGACAGGGGACCTACGAGCAGTACTTC. The encoded protein is CASSYAGQGTYEQYF.

This clone was detected once. The chain is built from TRBV19 and TRBJ2-5; either TRBD1 or TRBD2 may fit D (7 bases each). Germline-derived CDR1 and CDR2 are LNHDA and SQIVND (reference sequence). The V end was cut by 8 bases, the J end by 5 bases, with 15 bases between. The CDR3 contains 13 residues. The CDR3 spells CASSGGAWETQYF. The DNA of the CDR3 is TGTGCCAGTTCAGGGGGGGCATGGGAGACCCAGTACTTC.

The sample holds one count of this clone. The CDR3 loop is CASSWMGGNEKLFF. In nucleotides, the CDR3 is TGTGCCAGCAGCTGGATGGGAGGTAATGAAAAACTGTTTTTT. This chain connects TRBV7-9 to TRBJ1-4; D not certain. Trimming took off 4 bases at V and 4 bases at J, with 10 bases between the two ends. The CDR3 spans 14 residues. Germline CDR1 and CDR2: SEHNR and FQNEAQ (reference sequence).

This sequence joins TRBV29-1 and TRBJ2-1; perhaps TRBD2 as D (6 bases). CDR3 length: 16 amino acids. Germline assignment: CDR1 SQVTM and CDR2 ANQGSEA. The V end lost 4 bases, the J end lost 8 bases, and 24 bases lay between the germline ends. CDR3 DNA: TGCAGCGTTGTGGGGGGTAGTACACACCCGGGCGATGAGCAGTTCTTC. It is translated as CSVVGGSTHPGDEQFF.